This T cell receptor beta chain was obtained from a study of shared clonotypes between healthy human individuals. Study observations and caveats: The researchers took only blood, and tissue repertoires probably look different. In contrast to clonotypes shared by all four donors, non-shared clonotypes had lower generation probabilities.

Clones were read by immunoSEQ multiplex PCR, and TCRdb kept only the in-frame ones, dropping some. The table shows millions of clones, with more than 90% occurring only once. The V gene lost 3 bases and the J gene lost 7 bases, with 22 bases spanning the gap. The CDR3 is 18 residues long. Germline loops: CDR1 MNHNS, CDR2 SASEGT. This clone came up once. Its antigen is not identified. The clonotype comes from a man aged 18 to 35 in good health. J is TRBJ1-6 and V is TRBV6-1; D is uncertain. The sequenced material came from naive CD4+ T cells sorted from blood. Subset noted: CD45RA+ positively selected. This chain's CDR3 is CASSDLTGQAPNNSPLHF. In DNA, the CDR3 is TGTGCCAGCAGTGACTTAACCGGGCAGGCCCCTAACAATTCACCCCTCCACTTT.